The present TCR beta chain was sequenced within a study of OX40 agonist ivuxolimab in advanced cancers. Comments on this clone: The DNA is omitted, as the CDR3 cannot be located on it reliably, and the CDR3 follows TCRdb's listing.

The V gene's germline CDR1 is MRHNA and CDR2 SNTAGT. The CDR3 region is 15 residues in length, termini included. Here immunoSEQ multiplex PCR was the method, and the copy in TCRdb shows in-frame clones only, minus some. The data contain about 68,000 clones, over 80% of them singletons. The sample consisted of CD4+ or CD8+ T cells sorted from blood, taken in a trial of the OX40 agonist ivuxolimab. The clonotype originates from an adult with an advanced solid tumor such as melanoma, head and neck, liver or kidney cancer. The chain recombines TRBV6-4 with TRBJ2-2; the table's TRBD2 call for D was not verified on the DNA. This CDR3 is CASSILAGHTGELFF.